The 2 T cell receptor beta chains below were found in one sample sequenced in a study of cytomegalovirus exposure and HLA in healthy donors. PCR was performed using 60 Vbeta and 13 Jbeta primers. Profiling relied on immunoSEQ multiplex PCR, and the TCRdb table lists in-frame clones only, not all of them. In the table there are approximately 200,000 clones, nearly 80% of which are singletons. The material sequenced was PBMCs. The source of these receptors is a woman in her thirties in good health and CMV-seropositive.

The chain has TRBV6-5 and TRBJ2-2; no reliable D call. This CDR3 has 15 residues. V shed 7 bases and J shed 4 bases, with 16 bases lying between them. Germline CDR1 and CDR2: MNHEY and SVGAGI. In DNA, the CDR3 is TGTGCCAGCACCTCCCGGCCCTCGGGCACCGGGGAGCTGTTTTTT. It codes for CASTSRPSGTGELFF.

The rearrangement joins TRBV5-1 to TRBJ1-1; D perhaps matches TRBD1 (5 bases). V was cut by 1 base and J by 4 bases, with 8 bases left in between. Germline CDR1 and CDR2: SGHRS and YFSETQ. The length of the CDR3 is 13 residues. The DNA for the CDR3 is TGCGCCAGCAGCTTGAACCAGGGCACTGAAGCTTTCTTT. This encodes CASSLNQGTEAFF.